This T cell receptor beta chain was documented in a study of PD-1 blockade in classical Hodgkin lymphoma. Repertoires were generated with immunoSEQ multiplex PCR, while TCRdb's copy carries only in-frame clones and drops some. The sample lists 65,000 to 95,000 clones, 89% occurring once. The CDR3 is 12 amino acids. Germline-derived CDR1 and CDR2 are GTSNPN and SVGIG (reference sequence). V gave up 1 base and J gave up 4 bases, with 6 bases separating them. Exposure to brentuximab vedotin varied, and each patient had relapsed following autologous stem cell transplantation. V is TRBV30 and J is TRBJ2-3; D is undetermined. The sample consisted of peripheral blood mononuclear cells (PBMCs), taken at baseline. The receptor was derived from a human donor with classical Hodgkin lymphoma. The chain's CDR3 is CAWSGGADTQYF. CDR3 sequence (DNA): TGTGCCTGGAGTGGCGGTGCAGATACGCAGTATTTT.